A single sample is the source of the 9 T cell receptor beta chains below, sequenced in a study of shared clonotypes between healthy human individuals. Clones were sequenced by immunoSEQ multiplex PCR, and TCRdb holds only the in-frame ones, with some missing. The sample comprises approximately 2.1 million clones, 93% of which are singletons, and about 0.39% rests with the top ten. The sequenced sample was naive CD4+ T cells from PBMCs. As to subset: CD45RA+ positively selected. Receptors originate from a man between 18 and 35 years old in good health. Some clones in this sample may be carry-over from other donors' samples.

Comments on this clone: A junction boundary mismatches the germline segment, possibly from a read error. The CDR3: CASSQGQGGVF. The CDR3 bases are TGTGCCAGCAGCCAAGGACAGGGAGGGGTCTTC. This chain uses TRBV5-6 with TRBJ2-1, with D possibly TRBD1 on 8 matching bases. The CDR3 runs to 11 residues. Germline V gene lookup returns CDR1 SGHDT and CDR2 YYEEEE.

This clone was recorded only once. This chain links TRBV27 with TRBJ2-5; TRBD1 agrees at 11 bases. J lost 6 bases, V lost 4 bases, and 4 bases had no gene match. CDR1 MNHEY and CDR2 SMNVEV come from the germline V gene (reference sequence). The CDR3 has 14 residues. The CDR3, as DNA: TGTGCCAGCAGTTCCTGGGACAGGGGGAAGACCCAGTACTTC. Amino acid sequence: CASSSWDRGKTQYF.

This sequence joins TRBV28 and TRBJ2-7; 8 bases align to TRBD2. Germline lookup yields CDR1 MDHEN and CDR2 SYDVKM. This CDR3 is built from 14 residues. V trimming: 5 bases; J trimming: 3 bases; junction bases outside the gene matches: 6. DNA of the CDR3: TGTGCCAGCAGTACAAGCGGGACTAGCTACGAGCAGTACTTC. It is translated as CASSTSGTSYEQYF. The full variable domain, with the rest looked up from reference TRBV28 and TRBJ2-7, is DVKVTQSSRYLVKRTGEKVFLECVQDMDHENMFWYRQDPGLGLRLIYFSYDVKMKEKGDIPEGYSVSREKKERFSLILESASTNQTSMYLCASSTSGTSYEQYFGPGTRLTVT.

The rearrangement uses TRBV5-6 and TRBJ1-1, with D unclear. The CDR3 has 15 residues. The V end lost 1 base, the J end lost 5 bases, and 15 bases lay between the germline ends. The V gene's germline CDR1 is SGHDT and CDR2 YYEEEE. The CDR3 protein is CASSLFAAYGTEAFF. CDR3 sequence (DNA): TGTGCCAGCAGCTTGTTTGCCGCCTACGGAACTGAAGCTTTCTTT.

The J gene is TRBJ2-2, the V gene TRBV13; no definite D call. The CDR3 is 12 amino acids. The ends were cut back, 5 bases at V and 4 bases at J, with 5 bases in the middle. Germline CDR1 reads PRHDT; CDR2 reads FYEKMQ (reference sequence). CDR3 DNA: TGTGCCAGCAGCCGGGCCACCGGGGAGCTGTTTTTT. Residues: CASSRATGELFF.

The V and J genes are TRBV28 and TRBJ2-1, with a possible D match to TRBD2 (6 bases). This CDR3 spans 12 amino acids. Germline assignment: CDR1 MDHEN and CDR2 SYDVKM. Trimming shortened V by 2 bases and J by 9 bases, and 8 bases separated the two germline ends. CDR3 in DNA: TGTGCCAGCAGTTTAATGGGGGGTGAGCAGTTCTTC. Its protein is CASSLMGGEQFF.

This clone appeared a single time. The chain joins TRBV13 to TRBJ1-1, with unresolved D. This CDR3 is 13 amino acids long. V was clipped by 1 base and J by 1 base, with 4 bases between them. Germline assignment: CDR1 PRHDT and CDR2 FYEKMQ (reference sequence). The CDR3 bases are TGTGCCAGCAGCTTAGTGTCGAACACTGAAGCTTTCTTT. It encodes CASSLVSNTEAFF.

The CDR3 region is CASSNRRTADPTDTQYF. CDR3 bases: TGTGCCAGCAGTAACCGGAGGACAGCCGATCCTACAGATACGCAGTATTTT. V usage is TRBV5-8 and J usage is TRBJ2-3, with D possibly being TRBD1 (6 bases). This CDR3 has 17 amino acids. CDR1 and CDR2 (germline): SGHTS, YDEGEE. The V end was cut by 5 bases, the J end by 3 bases, with 22 bases between.

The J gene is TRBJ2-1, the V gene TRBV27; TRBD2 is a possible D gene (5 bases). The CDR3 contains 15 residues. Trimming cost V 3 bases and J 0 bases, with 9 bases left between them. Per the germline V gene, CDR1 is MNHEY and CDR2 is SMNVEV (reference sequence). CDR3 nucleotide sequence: TGTGCCAGCAGTTTCGAGCGGAGCTCCTACAATGAGCAGTTCTTC. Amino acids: CASSFERSSYNEQFF.